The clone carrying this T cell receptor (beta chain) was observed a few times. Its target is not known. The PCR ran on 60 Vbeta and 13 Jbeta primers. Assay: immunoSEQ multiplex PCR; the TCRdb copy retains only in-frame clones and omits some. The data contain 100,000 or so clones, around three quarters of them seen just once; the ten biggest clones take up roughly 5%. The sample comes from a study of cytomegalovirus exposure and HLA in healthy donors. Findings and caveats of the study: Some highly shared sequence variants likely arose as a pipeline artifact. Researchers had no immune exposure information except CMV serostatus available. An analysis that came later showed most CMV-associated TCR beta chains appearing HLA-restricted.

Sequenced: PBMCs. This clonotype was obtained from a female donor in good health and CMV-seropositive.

DNA for the CDR3: TGTGCCAGCAGTCCTGGCCCAGCGAACGAGCAGTACTTC. As protein: CASSPGPANEQYF. The rearrangement uses TRBV11-2 and TRBJ2-7; D call uncertain. V was clipped by 6 bases and J by 5 bases, with 14 bases between them. The CDR3 consists of 13 residues. Germline V gene sequence: CDR1 SGHAT, CDR2 FQNNGV.